Here is one T cell receptor beta chain with its context. These data originate in a study of blood T cell repertoires in COVID-19. This CDR3 spans 15 amino acids. CDR1 is MDHEN and CDR2 is SYDVKM in the germline V gene. Trimming took 8 bases from V and 9 from J; bases not matched to a gene: 11. TCRdb keeps only in-frame clones here, not all; method: immunoSEQ multiplex PCR. The data hold approximately 390,000 clones, with around 90% observed a single time. The receptor's source is a woman in her forties with acute COVID-19. The V and J genes are TRBV28 and TRBJ1-6; 9 bases are a match to TRBD1. The sequenced sample was PBMCs or T cells enriched from blood (not recorded which). The CDR3 nucleotides are TGTGCCAGCGGACGGGACAGGGTGGGTTCTTCACCCCTCCACTTT. This codes for CASGRDRVGSSPLHF.